This TCR beta chain is drawn from a study of regulatory T cells in long-lasting Graves disease. TCR beta libraries were built with iRepertoire HTBI primers and Arm-PCR of CDR3 regions. As handled by the study authors: Gene usage covered 50 to 75 TRBV and around 15 TRBJ segments. TCRdb re-called the multiplex PCR reads with MiXCR, one entry per CDR3 protein. The V and J calls were not made by the authors but by TCRdb's processing. The sample lists approximately 360,000 distinct CDR3 sequences, approximately 12% occurring once. The table lists this clonotype with many counts. Described time point: newly diagnosed GD, antithyroid drugs for less than 3 months. Researchers made the TCR library from RNA that was extracted from PBMCs. The CDR3 is 17 amino acids. The junction had 10 bases not matched to a gene; V was cut back by 4 bases and J by 2 bases. Germline V gene lookup returns CDR1 MDHEN and CDR2 SYDVKM.

These sequences were also reported in another study, on T cells in Graves' hyperthyroidism and ophthalmopathy. In that study: For Graves' hyperthyroidism to be stable, ophthalmopathy could not progress within 18 months. Separating ophthalmopathy from stable hyperthyroidism was achieved by a 13 V-J model.

The TCR was taken from a woman aged 18-30 years with Graves disease. V gene TRBV28 combines with J gene TRBJ2-1; TRBD2 matches 8 bases. The sequencing here drew on peripheral blood mononuclear cells (PBMCs), taken at new diagnosis, from a patient treated with antithyroid drugs. CDR3 coding DNA: TGTGCCAGCAGTTCCCTCCTAGCGGGCCCGACCTACAATGAGCAGTTCTTC. This translates into CASSSLLAGPTYNEQFF.